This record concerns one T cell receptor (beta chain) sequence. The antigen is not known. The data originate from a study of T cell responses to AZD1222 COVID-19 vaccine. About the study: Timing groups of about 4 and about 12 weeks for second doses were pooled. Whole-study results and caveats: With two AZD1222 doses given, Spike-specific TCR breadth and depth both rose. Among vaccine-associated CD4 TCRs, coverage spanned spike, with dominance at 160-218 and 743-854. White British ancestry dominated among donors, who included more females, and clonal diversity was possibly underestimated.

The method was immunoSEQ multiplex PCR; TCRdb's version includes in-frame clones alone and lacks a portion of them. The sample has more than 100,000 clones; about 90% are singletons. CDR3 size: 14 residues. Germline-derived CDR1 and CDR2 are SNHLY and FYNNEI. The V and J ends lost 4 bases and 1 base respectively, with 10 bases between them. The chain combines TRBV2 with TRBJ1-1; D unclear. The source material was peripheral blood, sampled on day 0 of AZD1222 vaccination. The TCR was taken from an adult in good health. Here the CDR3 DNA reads TGTGCCAGCAGTGCCTACCGGGAGAACACTGAAGCTTTCTTT. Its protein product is CASSAYRENTEAFF.